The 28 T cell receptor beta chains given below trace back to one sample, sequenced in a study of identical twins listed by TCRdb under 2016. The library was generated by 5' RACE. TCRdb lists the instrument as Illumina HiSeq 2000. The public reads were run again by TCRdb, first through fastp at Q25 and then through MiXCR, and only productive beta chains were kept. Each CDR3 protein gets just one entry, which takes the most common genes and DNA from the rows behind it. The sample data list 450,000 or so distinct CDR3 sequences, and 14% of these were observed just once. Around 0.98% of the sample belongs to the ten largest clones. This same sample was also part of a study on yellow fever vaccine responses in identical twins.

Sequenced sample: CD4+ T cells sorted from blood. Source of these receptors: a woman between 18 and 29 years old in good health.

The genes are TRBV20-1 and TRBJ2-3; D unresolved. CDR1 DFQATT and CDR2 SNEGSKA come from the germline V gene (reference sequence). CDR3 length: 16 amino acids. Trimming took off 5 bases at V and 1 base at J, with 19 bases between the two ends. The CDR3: CSASPPLRLGTDTQYF. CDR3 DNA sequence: TGCAGTGCTTCCCCCCCATTACGTCTTGGCACAGATACGCAGTATTTT.

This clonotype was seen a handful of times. The CDR3 DNA sequence: TGTGCCAGCAGCTTAGCTTTGGCGGCAAACACTGAAGCTTTCTTT. It encodes CASSLALAANTEAFF. The chain recombines TRBV7-2 with TRBJ1-1; no definite D call. Germline CDR1 is SGHTA and CDR2 is FQGNSA. This CDR3 has 15 amino acids. Between the trimmed V and J ends, which lost 0 bases and 2 bases, there was a span of 10 bases.

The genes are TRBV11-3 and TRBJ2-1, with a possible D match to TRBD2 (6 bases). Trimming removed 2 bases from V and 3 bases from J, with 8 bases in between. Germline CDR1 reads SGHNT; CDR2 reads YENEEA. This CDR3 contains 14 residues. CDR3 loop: CASSLSDYYNEQFF. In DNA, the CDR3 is TGTGCCAGCAGCTTATCGGACTACTACAATGAGCAGTTCTTC. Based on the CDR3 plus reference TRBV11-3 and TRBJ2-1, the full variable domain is EAGVVQSPRYKIIEKKQPVAFWCNPISGHNTLYWYLQNLGQGPELLIRYENEEAVDDSQLPKDRFSAERLKGVDSTLKIQPAELGDSAVYLCASSLSDYYNEQFFGPGTRLTVL.

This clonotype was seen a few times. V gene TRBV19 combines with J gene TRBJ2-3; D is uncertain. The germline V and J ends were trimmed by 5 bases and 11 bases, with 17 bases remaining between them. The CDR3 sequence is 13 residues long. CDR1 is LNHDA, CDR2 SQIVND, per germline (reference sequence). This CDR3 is CASSLLHPDGQYF. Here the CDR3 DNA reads TGTGCCAGTAGTCTTCTCCACCCAGATGGGCAGTATTTT.

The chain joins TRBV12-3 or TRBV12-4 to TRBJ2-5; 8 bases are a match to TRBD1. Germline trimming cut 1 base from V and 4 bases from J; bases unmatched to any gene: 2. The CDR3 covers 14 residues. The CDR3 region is CASSLVDRGETQYF. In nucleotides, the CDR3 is TGTGCCAGCAGTTTAGTTGACAGGGGAGAGACCCAGTACTTC.

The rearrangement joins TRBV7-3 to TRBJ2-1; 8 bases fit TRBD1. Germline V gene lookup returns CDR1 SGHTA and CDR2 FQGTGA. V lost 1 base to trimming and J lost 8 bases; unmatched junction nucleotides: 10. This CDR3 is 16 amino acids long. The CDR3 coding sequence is TGTGCCAGCAGCTTAATTTCGCGGACAGGGCGGGATGAGCAGTTCTTC. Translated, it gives CASSLISRTGRDEQFF.

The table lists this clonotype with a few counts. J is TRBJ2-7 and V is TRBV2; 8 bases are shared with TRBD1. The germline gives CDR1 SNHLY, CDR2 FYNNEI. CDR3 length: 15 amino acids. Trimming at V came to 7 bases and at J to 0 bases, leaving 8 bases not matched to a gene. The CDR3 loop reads CASIKDREVSYEQYF. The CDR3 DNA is TGTGCCAGCATCAAGGACAGGGAGGTCTCCTACGAGCAGTACTTC. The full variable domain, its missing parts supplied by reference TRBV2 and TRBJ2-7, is EPEVTQTPSHQVTQMGQEVILRCVPISNHLYFYWYRQILGQKVEFLVSFYNNEISEKSEIFDDQFSVERPDGSNFTLKIRSTKLEDSAMYFCASIKDREVSYEQYFGPGTRLTVT.

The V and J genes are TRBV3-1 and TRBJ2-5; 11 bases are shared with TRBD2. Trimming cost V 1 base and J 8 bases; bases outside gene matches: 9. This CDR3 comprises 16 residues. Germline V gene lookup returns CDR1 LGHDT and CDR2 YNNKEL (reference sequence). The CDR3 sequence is CASSQGSGGVSSTQYF. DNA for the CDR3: TGTGCCAGCAGCCAAGGTAGCGGGGGGGTATCTAGTACCCAGTACTTC.

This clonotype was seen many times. In DNA form, the CDR3 reads TGTGCCACCAGCAAACACCCCGGGGAGCTGTTTTTT. This translates into CATSKHPGELFF. The chain uses TRBV15 and TRBJ2-2; D unresolved. Germline V lookup: CDR1 LNHNV, CDR2 YYDKDF (reference sequence). The V gene lost 4 bases and the J gene lost 6 bases, with 6 bases spanning the gap. CDR3 length equals 12 residues.

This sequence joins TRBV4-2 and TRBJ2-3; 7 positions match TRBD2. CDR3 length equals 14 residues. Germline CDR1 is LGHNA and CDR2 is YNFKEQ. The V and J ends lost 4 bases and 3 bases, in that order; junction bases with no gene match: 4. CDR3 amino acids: CASSPGGWTDTQYF. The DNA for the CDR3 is TGTGCCAGCAGCCCGGGAGGTTGGACAGATACGCAGTATTTT.

CDR3 amino acids: CASSLILIGQGRTDTQYF. In nucleotides, the CDR3 is TGTGCCAGCTCACTTATTCTCATCGGACAGGGGAGGACAGATACGCAGTATTTT. The chain uses TRBV18 and TRBJ2-3; TRBD1 matches 9 bases. The CDR3 has 18 residues. V was clipped by 4 bases and J by 3 bases; unmatched bases: 14. Per the germline V gene, CDR1 is KGHSH and CDR2 is LQKENI.

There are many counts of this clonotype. CDR3 loop: CSVARGLYNEQFF. CDR3 in DNA: TGCAGCGTCGCAAGGGGACTTTACAATGAGCAGTTCTTC. The chain carries TRBV29-1 and TRBJ2-1; maybe TRBD2 (6 bases). The CDR3 extends over 13 amino acids. Per germline, CDR1 SQVTM and CDR2 ANQGSEA. V shed 6 bases and J shed 4 bases, with 13 bases lying between them.

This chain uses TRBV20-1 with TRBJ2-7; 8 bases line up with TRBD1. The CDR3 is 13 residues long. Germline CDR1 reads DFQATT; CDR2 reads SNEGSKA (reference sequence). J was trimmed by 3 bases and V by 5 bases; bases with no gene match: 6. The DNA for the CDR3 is TGCAGTGCTCCAGAGACAGGGGTCTACGAGCAGTACTTC. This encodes CSAPETGVYEQYF.

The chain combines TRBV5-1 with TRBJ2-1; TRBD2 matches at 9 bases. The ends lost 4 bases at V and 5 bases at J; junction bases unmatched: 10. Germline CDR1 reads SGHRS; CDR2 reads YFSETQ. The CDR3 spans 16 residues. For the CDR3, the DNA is TGCGCCAGCAGCACCATAGCGGGAGAAGGGGACAATGAGCAGTTCTTC. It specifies CASSTIAGEGDNEQFF.

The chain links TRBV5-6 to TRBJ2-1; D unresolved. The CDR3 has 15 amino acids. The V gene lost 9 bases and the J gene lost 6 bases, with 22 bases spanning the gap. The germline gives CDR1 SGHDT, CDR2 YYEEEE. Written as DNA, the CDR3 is TGTGCCATGAGCCCCGGGCTCCTCTGCTGCAATGAGCAGTTCTTC. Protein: CAMSPGLLCCNEQFF.

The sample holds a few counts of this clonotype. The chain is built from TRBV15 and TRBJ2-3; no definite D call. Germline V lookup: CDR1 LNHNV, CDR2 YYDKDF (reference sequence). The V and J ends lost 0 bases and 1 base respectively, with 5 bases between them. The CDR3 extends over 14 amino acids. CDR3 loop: CATSRDFRTDTQYF. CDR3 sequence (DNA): TGTGCCACCAGCAGAGATTTCCGCACAGATACGCAGTATTTT.

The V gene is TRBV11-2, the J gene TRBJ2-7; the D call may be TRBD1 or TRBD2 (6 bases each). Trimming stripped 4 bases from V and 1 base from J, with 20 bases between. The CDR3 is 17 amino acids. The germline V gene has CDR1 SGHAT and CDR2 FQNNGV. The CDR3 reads CASSSRDNLGASYEQYF. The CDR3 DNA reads TGTGCCAGCAGCTCGCGGGACAACCTTGGGGCATCCTACGAGCAGTACTTC.

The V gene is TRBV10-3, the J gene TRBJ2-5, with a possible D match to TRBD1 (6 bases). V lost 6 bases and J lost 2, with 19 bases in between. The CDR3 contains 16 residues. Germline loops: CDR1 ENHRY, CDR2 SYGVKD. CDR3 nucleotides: TGTGCCATCAGCCAAGCAGGGAAGGGGACACAAGAGACCCAGTACTTC. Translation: CAISQAGKGTQETQYF.

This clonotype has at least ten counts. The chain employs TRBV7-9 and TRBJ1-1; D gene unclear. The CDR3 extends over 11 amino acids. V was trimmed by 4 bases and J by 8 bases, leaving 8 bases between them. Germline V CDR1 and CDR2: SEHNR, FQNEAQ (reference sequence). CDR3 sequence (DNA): TGTGCCAGCAGCTCGCTAACCGAAGCTTTCTTT. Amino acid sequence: CASSSLTEAFF.

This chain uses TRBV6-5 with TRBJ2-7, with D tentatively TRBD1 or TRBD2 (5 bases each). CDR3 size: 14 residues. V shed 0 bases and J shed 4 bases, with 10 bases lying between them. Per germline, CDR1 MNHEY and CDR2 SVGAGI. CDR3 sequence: CASSYSRGAYEQYF. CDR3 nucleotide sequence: TGTGCCAGCAGTTACTCCCGAGGGGCGTACGAGCAGTACTTC.

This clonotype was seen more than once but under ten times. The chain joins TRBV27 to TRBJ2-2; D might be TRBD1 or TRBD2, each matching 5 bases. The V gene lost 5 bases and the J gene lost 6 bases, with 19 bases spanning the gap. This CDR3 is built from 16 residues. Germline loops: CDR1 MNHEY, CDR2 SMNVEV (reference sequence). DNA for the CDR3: TGTGCCAGCAGTATGCCCGAGGGGCATGGGGCCGGGGAGCTGTTTTTT. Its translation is CASSMPEGHGAGELFF.

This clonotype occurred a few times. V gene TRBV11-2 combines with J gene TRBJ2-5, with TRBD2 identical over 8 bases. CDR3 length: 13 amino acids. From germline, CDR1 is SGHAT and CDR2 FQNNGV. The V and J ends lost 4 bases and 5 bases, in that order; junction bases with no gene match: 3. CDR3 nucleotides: TGTGCCAGCAGCTCCCGACTAGCGGAGACCCAGTACTTC. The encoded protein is CASSSRLAETQYF.

The CDR3 protein is CASRGGTTSYNEQFF. The CDR3 DNA follows: TGTGCCTCTCGAGGGGGGACTACCTCCTACAATGAGCAGTTCTTC. The J gene is TRBJ2-1, the V gene TRBV2; D is perhaps TRBD2 (7 bases). Between the trimmed V and J ends, which lost 11 bases and 0 bases, there was a span of 17 bases. CDR1 is SNHLY, CDR2 FYNNEI, per germline. This CDR3 is 15 amino acids long. The whole variable domain, remainder taken from reference TRBV2 and TRBJ2-1, is EPEVTQTPSHQVTQMGQEVILRCVPISNHLYFYWYRQILGQKVEFLVSFYNNEISEKSEIFDDQFSVERPDGSNFTLKIRSTKLEDSAMYFCASRGGTTSYNEQFFGPGTRLTVL.

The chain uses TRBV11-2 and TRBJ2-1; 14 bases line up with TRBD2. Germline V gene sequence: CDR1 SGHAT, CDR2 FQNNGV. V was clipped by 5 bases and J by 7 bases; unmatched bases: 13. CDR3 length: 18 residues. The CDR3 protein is CASSKRRLAGGLVNEQFF. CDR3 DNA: TGTGCCAGCAGCAAACGGCGACTAGCGGGGGGGCTGGTAAATGAGCAGTTCTTC.

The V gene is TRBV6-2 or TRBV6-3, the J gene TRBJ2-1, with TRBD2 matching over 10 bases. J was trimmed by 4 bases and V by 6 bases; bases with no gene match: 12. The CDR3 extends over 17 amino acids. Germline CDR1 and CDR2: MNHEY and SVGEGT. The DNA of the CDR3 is TGTGCCAGCAGCCGACCCACTAGCGGGGTGGGGTACAATGAGCAGTTCTTC. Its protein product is CASSRPTSGVGYNEQFF.

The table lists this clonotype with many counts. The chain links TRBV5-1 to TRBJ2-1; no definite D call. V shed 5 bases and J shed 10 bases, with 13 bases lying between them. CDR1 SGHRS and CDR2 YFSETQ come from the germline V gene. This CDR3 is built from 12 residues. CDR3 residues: CASSQSLGEQFF. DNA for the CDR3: TGCGCCAGCAGTCAATCCCTTGGGGAGCAGTTCTTC.

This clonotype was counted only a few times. DNA of the CDR3: TGCGCCAGCAGCTTTGGGGGGACAGGGGCTACCGAGCAGTACTTC. It codes for CASSFGGTGATEQYF. This chain uses TRBV5-1 with TRBJ2-7; TRBD1 matches at 10 bases. The CDR3 has 15 amino acids. CDR1 SGHRS and CDR2 YFSETQ come from the germline V gene. Trimming took 2 bases from V and 6 from J; bases not matched to a gene: 8.

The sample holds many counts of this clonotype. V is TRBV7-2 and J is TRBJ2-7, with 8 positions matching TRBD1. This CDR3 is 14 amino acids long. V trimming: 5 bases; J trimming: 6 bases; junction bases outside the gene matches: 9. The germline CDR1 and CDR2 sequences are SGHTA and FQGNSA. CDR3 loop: CASSERDRIGEQYF. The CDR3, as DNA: TGTGCCAGCAGCGAGAGGGACAGGATCGGCGAGCAGTACTTC.